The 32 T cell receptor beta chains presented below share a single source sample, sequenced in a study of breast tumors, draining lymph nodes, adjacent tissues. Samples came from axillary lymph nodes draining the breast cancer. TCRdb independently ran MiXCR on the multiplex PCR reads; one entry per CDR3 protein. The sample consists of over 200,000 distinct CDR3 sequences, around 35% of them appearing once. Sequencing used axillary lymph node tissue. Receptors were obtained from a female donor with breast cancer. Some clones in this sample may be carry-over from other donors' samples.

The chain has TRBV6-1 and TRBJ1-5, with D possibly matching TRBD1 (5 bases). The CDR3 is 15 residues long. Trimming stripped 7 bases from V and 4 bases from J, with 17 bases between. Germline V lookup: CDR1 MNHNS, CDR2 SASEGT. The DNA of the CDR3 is TGTGCCAGCACACCCGGCAGGGTTAAGAATCAGCCCCAGCATTTT. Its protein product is CASTPGRVKNQPQHF.

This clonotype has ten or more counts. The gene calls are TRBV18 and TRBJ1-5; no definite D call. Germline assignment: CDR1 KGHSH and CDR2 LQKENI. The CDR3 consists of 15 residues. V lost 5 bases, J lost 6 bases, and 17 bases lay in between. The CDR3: CASSTSNQNGQPQHF. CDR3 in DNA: TGTGCCAGCTCAACGAGTAATCAGAACGGTCAGCCCCAGCATTTT.

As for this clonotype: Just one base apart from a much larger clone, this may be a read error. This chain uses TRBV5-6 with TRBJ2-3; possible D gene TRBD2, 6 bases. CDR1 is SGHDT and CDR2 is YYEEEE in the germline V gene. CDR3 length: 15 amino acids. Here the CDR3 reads CASGLPGTSTDTQYF. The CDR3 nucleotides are TGTGCCAGCGGCTTGCCAGGGACTAGCACAGATACGCAGTATTTT.

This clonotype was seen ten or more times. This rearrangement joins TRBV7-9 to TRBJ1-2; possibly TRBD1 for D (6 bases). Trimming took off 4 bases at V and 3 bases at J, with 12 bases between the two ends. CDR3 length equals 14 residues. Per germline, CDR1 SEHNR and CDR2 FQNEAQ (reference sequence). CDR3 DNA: TGTGCCAGCAGCTACGGGGGCACAGACTATGGCTACACCTTC. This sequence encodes CASSYGGTDYGYTF.

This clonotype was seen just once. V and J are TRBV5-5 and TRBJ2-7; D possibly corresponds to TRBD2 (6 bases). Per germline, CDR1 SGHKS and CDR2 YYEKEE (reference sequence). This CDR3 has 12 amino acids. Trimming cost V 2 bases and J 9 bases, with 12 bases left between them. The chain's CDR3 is CASSFGDSGQYF. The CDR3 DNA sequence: TGTGCCAGCAGCTTCGGGGACTCCGGGCAGTACTTC.

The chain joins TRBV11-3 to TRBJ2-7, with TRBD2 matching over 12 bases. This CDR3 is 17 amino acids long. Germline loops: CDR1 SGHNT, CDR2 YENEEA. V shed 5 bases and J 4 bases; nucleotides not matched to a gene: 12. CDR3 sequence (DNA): TGTGCCAGCAGCCCCACCCTAGCGGGAGGGCCGTTTTACGAGCAGTACTTC. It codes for CASSPTLAGGPFYEQYF.

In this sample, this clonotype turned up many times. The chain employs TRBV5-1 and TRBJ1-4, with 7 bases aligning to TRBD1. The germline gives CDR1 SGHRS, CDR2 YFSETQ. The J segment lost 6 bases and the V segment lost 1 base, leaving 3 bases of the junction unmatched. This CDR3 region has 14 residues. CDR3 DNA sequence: TGCGCCAGCAGCTTGCGACAGGGTCATGAAAAACTGTTTTTT. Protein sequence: CASSLRQGHEKLFF.

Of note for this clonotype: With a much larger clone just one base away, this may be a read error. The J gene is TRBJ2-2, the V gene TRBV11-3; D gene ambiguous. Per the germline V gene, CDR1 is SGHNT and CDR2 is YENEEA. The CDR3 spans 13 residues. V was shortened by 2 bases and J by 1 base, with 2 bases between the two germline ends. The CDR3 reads CASSLKNTGELFF. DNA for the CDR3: TGTGCCAGCAGCTTAAAGAACACCGGGGAGCTGTTTTTT. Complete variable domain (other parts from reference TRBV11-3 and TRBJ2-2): EAGVVQSPRYKIIEKKQPVAFWCNPISGHNTLYWYLQNLGQGPELLIRYENEEAVDDSQLPKDRFSAERLKGVDSTLKIQPAELGDSAVYLCASSLKNTGELFFGEGSRLTVL.

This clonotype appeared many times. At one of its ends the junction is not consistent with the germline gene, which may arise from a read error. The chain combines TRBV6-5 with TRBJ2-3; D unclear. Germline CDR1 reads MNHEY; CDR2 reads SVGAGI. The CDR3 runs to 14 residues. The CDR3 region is CASSHSGATDTQYF. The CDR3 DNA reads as TGTGCCAGCAGTCACTCTGGAGCCACAGATACGCAGTATTTT.

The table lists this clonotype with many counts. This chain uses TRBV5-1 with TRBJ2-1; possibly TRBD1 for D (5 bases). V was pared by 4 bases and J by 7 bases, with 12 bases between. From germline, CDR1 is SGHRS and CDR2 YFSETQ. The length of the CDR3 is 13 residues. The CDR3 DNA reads TGCGCCAGCAGCACGGTCCAGGGTAATGAGCAGTTCTTC. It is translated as CASSTVQGNEQFF.

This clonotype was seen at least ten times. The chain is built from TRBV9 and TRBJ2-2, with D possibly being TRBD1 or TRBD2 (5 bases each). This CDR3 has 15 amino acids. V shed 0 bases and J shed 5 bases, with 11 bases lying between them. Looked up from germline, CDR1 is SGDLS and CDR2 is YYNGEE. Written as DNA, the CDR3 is TGTGCCAGCAGCGTAGTGGGGGACCCGACCGGGGAGCTGTTTTTT. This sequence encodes CASSVVGDPTGELFF.

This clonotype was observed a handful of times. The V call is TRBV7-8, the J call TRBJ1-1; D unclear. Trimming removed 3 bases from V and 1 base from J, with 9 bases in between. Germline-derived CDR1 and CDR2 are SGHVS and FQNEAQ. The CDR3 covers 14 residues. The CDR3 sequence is CASSFRERNTEAFF. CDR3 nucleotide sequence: TGTGCCAGCAGCTTTCGGGAGCGGAACACTGAAGCTTTCTTT.

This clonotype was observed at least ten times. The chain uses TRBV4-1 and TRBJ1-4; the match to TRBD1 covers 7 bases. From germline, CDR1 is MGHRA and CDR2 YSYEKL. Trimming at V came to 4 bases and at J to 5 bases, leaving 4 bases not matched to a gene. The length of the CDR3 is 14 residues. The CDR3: CASSRQDRNEKLFF. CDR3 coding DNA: TGCGCCAGCAGCCGGCAGGACAGGAATGAAAAACTGTTTTTT.

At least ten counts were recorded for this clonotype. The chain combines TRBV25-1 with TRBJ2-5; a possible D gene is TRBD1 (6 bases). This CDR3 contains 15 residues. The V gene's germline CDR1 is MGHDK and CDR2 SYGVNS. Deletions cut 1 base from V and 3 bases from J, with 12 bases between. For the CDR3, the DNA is TGTGCCAGCAGTGAATTAAGGACAGTTGAAGAGACCCAGTACTTC. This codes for CASSELRTVEETQYF.

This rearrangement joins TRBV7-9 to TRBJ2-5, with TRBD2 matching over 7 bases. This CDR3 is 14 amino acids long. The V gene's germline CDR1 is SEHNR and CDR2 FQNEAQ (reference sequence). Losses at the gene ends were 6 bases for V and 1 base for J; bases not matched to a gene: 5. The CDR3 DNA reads TGTGCCAGCAGTCTAACTAGCGCCCAAGAGACCCAGTACTTC. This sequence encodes CASSLTSAQETQYF.

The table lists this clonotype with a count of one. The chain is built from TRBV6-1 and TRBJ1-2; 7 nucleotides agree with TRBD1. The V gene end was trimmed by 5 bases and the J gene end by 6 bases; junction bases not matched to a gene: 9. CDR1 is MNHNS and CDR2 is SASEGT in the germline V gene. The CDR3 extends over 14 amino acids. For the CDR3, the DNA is TGTGCCAGCAGTCAAGGGGGCCCTGAGGATGGCTACACCTTC. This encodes CASSQGGPEDGYTF.

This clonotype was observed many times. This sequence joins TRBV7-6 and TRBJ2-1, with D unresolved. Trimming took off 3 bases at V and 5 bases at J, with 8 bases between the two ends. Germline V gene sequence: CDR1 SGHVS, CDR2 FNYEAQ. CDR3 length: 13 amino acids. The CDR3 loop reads CASSFFRDNEQFF. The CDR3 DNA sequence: TGTGCCAGCAGCTTTTTCCGGGACAATGAGCAGTTCTTC.

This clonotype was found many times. The CDR3 loop reads CAISESNGGANTGELFF. DNA of the CDR3: TGTGCCATCAGTGAGTCGAATGGGGGAGCGAACACCGGGGAGCTGTTTTTT. The genes are TRBV10-3 and TRBJ2-2; the D call may be TRBD1 or TRBD2 (5 bases each). This CDR3 region has 17 residues. CDR1 ENHRY and CDR2 SYGVKD come from the germline V gene. Trimming removed 0 bases from V and 0 bases from J, with 11 bases in between.

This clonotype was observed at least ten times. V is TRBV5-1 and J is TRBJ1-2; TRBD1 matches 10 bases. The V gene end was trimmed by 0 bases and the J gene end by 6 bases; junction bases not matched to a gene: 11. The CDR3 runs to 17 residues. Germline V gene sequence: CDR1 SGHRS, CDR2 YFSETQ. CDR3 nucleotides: TGCGCCAGCAGCTTGGGGGGACAGGGGAGTGCAGGAAATGGCTACACCTTC. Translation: CASSLGGQGSAGNGYTF.

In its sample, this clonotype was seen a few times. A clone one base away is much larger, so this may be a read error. The DNA for the CDR3 is TGTGCCAGCAGCCCCCGGACTAGCGGCCGCCTCCAAGAGCCCCAGTACTTC. It codes for CASSPRTSGRLQEPQYF. This sequence joins TRBV7-2 and TRBJ2-5; TRBD2 aligns across 10 bases. The CDR3 is 17 amino acids. CDR1 SGHTA and CDR2 FQGNSA come from the germline V gene. The full variable domain, rest sourced from reference TRBV7-2 and TRBJ2-5, is GAGVSQSPSNKVTEKGKDVELRCDPISGHTALYWYRQSLGQGLEFLIYFQGNSAPDKSGLPSDRFSAERTGGSVSTLTIQRTQQEDSAVYLCASSPRTSGRLQEPQYFGPGTRLLVL.

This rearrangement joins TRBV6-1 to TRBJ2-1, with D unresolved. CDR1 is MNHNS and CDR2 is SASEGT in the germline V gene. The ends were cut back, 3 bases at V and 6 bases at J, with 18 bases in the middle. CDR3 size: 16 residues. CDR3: CASSDSKLWTINEQFF. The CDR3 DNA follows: TGTGCCAGCAGTGACTCGAAATTATGGACCATCAATGAGCAGTTCTTC.

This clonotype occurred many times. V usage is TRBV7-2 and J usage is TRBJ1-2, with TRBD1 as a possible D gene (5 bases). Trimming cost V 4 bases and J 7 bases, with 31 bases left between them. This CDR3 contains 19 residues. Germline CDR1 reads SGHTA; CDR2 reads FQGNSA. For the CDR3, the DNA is TGTGCCAGCAGCTCGCATAGGGGCGGGGGTCAAGGAAGTAAAAGTGGCTACACCTTC. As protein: CASSSHRGGGQGSKSGYTF. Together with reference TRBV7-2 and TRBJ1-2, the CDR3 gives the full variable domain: GAGVSQSPSNKVTEKGKDVELRCDPISGHTALYWYRQSLGQGLEFLIYFQGNSAPDKSGLPSDRFSAERTGGSVSTLTIQRTQQEDSAVYLCASSSHRGGGQGSKSGYTFGSGTRLTVV.

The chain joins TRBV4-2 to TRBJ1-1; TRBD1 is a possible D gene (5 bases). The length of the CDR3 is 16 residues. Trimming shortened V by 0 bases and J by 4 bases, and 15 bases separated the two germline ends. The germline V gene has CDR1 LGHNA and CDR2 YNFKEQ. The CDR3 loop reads CASSQERKGAGTEAFF. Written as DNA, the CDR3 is TGTGCCAGCAGCCAAGAACGGAAAGGGGCGGGCACTGAAGCTTTCTTT.

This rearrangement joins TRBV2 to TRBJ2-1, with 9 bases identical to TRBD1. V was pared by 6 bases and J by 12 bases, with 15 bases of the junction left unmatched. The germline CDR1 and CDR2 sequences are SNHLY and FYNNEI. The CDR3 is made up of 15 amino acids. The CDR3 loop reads CASSNGQGPWDTQFF. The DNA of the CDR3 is TGTGCCAGCAGCAACGGACAGGGGCCCTGGGATACGCAGTTCTTC.

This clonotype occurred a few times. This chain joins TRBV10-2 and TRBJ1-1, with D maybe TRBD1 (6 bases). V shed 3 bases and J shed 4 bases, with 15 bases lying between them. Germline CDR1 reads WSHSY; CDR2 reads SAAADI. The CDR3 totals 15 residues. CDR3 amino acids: CASSDRGVGATEAFF. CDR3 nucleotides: TGCGCCAGCAGTGACAGGGGAGTCGGGGCCACTGAAGCTTTCTTT.

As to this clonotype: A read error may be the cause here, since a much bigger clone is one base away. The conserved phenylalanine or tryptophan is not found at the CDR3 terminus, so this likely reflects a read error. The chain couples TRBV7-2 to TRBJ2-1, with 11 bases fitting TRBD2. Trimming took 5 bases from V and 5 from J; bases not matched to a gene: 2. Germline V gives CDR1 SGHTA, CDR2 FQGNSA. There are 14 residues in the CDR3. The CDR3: CASSPTSGNNEQFL. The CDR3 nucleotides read TGTGCCAGCAGCCCGACTAGCGGGAACAATGAGCAGTTCCTC.

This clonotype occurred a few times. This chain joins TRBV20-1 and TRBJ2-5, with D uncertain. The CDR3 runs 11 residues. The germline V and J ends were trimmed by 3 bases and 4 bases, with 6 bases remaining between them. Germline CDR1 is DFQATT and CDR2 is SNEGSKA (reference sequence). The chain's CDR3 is CSARGRETQYF. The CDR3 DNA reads TGCAGTGCTAGGGGCAGAGAGACCCAGTACTTC.

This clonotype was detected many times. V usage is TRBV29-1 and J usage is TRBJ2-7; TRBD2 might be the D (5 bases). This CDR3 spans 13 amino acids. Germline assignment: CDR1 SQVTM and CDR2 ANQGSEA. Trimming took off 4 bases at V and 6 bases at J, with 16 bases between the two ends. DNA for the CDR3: TGCAGCGTTGCGATAGGGAGCAACGGCGAGCAGTACTTC. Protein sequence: CSVAIGSNGEQYF.

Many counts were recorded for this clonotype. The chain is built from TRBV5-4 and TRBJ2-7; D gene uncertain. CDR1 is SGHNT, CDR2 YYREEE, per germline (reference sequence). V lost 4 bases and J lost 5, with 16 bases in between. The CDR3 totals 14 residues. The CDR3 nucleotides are TGTGCCAGCAGCCCCGTGGGTCAGCTCAACGAGCAGTACTTC. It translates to CASSPVGQLNEQYF.

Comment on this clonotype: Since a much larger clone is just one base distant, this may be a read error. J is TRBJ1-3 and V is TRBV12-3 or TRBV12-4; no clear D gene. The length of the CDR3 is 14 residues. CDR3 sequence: CAGSPQSSGNTIYF. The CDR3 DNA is TGTGCCGGCAGCCCCCAGAGCTCTGGAAACACCATATATTTT.

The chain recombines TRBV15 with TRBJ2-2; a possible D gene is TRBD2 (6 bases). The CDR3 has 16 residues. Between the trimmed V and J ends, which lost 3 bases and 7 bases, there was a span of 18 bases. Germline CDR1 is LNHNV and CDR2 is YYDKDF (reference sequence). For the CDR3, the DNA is TGTGCCACCAGCAGGGGAAGACTAGTCTCTGGCGGGGAGCTGTTTTTT. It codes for CATSRGRLVSGGELFF.

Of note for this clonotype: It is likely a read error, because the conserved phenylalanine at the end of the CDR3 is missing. The DNA of the CDR3 is TGTGCCAGCAGCTTGCGTGCGGGAGGCTACGAGCAGTACCTC. Protein sequence: CASSLRAGGYEQYL. J is TRBJ2-1 and V is TRBV7-2, with TRBD2 identical over 8 bases. The last part of the DNA fits TRBJ2-7 better; the J call may be wrong. There are 14 residues in the CDR3. Germline assignment: CDR1 SGHTA and CDR2 FQGNSA.